The 8 T cell receptor beta chains listed next were all sequenced from one sample in a study of blood T cell repertoires in COVID-19. Clones were read by immunoSEQ multiplex PCR, and TCRdb kept only the in-frame ones, dropping some. The table has approximately 40,000 clones, roughly 90% seen once. Sequences were obtained from peripheral blood. Every receptor here comes from a human donor in a cohort sampled during active COVID-19.

This chain connects TRBV6-4 to TRBJ2-1; D gene ambiguous. Per the germline V gene, CDR1 is MRHNA and CDR2 is SNTAGT. The CDR3 has 13 residues. The V and J ends lost 2 bases and 3 bases respectively, with 5 bases between them. The CDR3: CASSDGGYNEQFF. DNA of the CDR3: TGTGCCAGCAGTGACGGCGGCTACAATGAGCAGTTCTTC.

The V call is TRBV7-9, the J call TRBJ2-3; D is perhaps TRBD1 (6 bases). V lost 5 bases, J lost 2 bases, and 14 bases lay in between. The CDR3 covers 15 residues. The germline V gene encodes CDR1 SEHNR and CDR2 FQNEAQ (reference sequence). DNA for the CDR3: TGTGCCAGCAGCCCTAAAGGGGGTACCACAGATACGCAGTATTTT. This sequence encodes CASSPKGGTTDTQYF.

The chain carries TRBV5-6 and TRBJ1-3, with TRBD1 identical over 9 bases. The CDR3 totals 16 residues. From germline, CDR1 is SGHDT and CDR2 YYEEEE. V dropped 2 bases and J dropped 1; count of bases not matched to a gene: 4. This CDR3 is CASSFKDRGSGNTIYF. DNA for the CDR3: TGTGCCAGCAGCTTCAAGGACAGGGGATCTGGAAACACCATATATTTT. The full variable domain, completed using reference TRBV5-6 and TRBJ1-3, is DAGVTQSPTHLIKTRGQQVTLRCSPKSGHDTVSWYQQALGQGPQFIFQYYEEEERQRGNFPDRFSGHQFPNYSSELNVNALLLGDSALYLCASSFKDRGSGNTIYFGEGSWLTVV.

The chain combines TRBV2 with TRBJ1-4; D gene ambiguous. Trimming cost V 6 bases and J 8 bases, with 16 bases left between them. The CDR3 spans 14 residues. Germline CDR1 reads SNHLY; CDR2 reads FYNNEI. CDR3 DNA: TGTGCCAGCAGGGACGGCGGCCCGGGGGAAAAACTGTTTTTT. This codes for CASRDGGPGEKLFF.

The V call is TRBV15, the J call TRBJ2-5, with 7 bases fitting TRBD1. The V gene's germline CDR1 is LNHNV and CDR2 YYDKDF (reference sequence). This CDR3 contains 16 residues. The V and J ends lost 5 bases and 1 base, in that order; junction bases with no gene match: 10. Here the CDR3 DNA reads TGTGCCACCAGCCCCGAAGGGGCAGGGGGCCAAGAGACCCAGTACTTC. Its protein is CATSPEGAGGQETQYF.

The rearrangement joins TRBV29-1 to TRBJ2-7, with TRBD1 matching over 12 bases. V was clipped by 0 bases and J by 1 base; unmatched bases: 10. Germline lookup yields CDR1 SQVTM and CDR2 ANQGSEA. CDR3 size: 18 residues. The CDR3 sequence is CSVEDRDRGPNPSYEQYF. In nucleotides, the CDR3 is TGCAGCGTTGAAGATAGGGACAGGGGGCCAAACCCTTCCTACGAGCAGTACTTC.

This clone was seen once. V usage is TRBV3-1 (or the pseudogene TRBV3-2) and J usage is TRBJ1-2, with 8 bases fitting TRBD1. V shed 2 bases and J 4 bases; nucleotides not matched to a gene: 6. The CDR3 spans 15 residues. Germline V gives CDR1 LGHDT, CDR2 YNNKEL (reference sequence). The CDR3 is CASSQRAGGAYGYTF. CDR3 nucleotide sequence: TGTGCCAGCAGCCAAAGAGCAGGGGGCGCCTATGGCTACACCTTC.

The chain couples TRBV2 to TRBJ2-2, with a tentative D call TRBD2 (6 bases). This CDR3 contains 16 residues. The germline V gene encodes CDR1 SNHLY and CDR2 FYNNEI. Trimming removed 5 bases at V and 3 bases at J, with 16 bases between. The DNA of the CDR3 is TGTGCCAGCAGTCTAAGACGCGGAGGGGACACCGGGGAGCTGTTTTTT. Protein: CASSLRRGGDTGELFF.